This T cell receptor (beta chain) was sequenced in a study of blood T cell repertoires in COVID-19. Study-wide context: Acute and convalescent COVID-19 samples came from the United States, Italy and Spain.

The protocol was immunoSEQ multiplex PCR, while the TCRdb copy is restricted to in-frame clones and leaves out a portion. This sample has 70,000 to 100,000 clones, with about four fifths found just once. The length of the CDR3 is 13 residues. Germline lookup yields CDR1 MDHEN and CDR2 SYDVKM. With 6 bases removed from V and 1 base from J, the gap between germline ends came to 9 bases. This TCR derives from a man aged 45-65 years with active or convalescent COVID-19. Source material: peripheral blood. J is TRBJ1-1 and V is TRBV28; D ambiguous. This CDR3 is CASRGVPNTEAFF. Here the CDR3 DNA reads TGTGCCAGCAGGGGAGTGCCGAACACTGAAGCTTTCTTT.